This TCR beta chain stems from a study of Ad26.COV2.S vaccination and SARS-CoV-2 variants. Study in general: Within the COV1001 Ad26.COV2.S trial arm, the donor was enrolled.

A few counts support this clone. The method was immunoSEQ multiplex PCR; TCRdb's version includes in-frame clones alone and lacks a portion of them. The data show about 400,000 clones, approximately 88% seen once. The treatment: some 20 received Ad26.COV2.S at low or high dose, single or two shots; about five received placebo; per-sample allocation not given. Day 63 following the first vaccine or placebo injection was when the samples were taken. This receptor was taken from a person between 18 and 65 years old who received the Ad26.COV2.S COVID-19 vaccine or a placebo. Here the sequenced sample was peripheral blood, taken in a trial of Ad26.COV2.S vaccine versus placebo.

CDR3 in amino acids: CASSDVTGSSYNSPLHF. As DNA, the CDR3 is TGTGCCAGCAGTGACGTAACAGGGAGCTCCTATAATTCACCCCTCCACTTT. The chain has TRBV6-4 and TRBJ1-6; D may be TRBD1 (6 bases). The CDR3 is made up of 17 amino acids. Germline values: CDR1 MRHNA, CDR2 SNTAGT. The V end was cut by 2 bases, the J end by 0 bases, with 11 bases between.